The text below deals with one T cell receptor beta chain. Its specificity is unknown. Documented time point: cycle 4 day 1 (C4D1), after five to seven weeks of nivolumab. Each patient relapsed following autologous stem cell transplantation, and prior brentuximab vedotin exposure differed. This specimen comes from a study of PD-1 blockade in classical Hodgkin lymphoma. The CDR3 spans 17 residues. Germline CDR1 and CDR2: SGHRS and YFSETQ. After removal of 3 bases from V and 2 bases from J, the junction contained 8 bases not matched to a gene. Sequenced by immunoSEQ multiplex PCR; TCRdb stores in-frame clones only, minus some. The data contain tens of thousands of clones, around 80% of them seen just once; the ten biggest clones take up 37%. Study-wide points: Significantly greater TCR diversity emerged by C4D1 in CD4+ cells but not CD8+ cells. Reasons behind the repertoire differences stay unclear, perhaps disease activity or earlier therapy.

The sample in question was peripheral blood mononuclear cells (PBMCs), obtained before the fourth cycle of nivolumab. This clonotype originated in a human donor with classical Hodgkin lymphoma. V usage is TRBV5-1 and J usage is TRBJ2-5, with 12 bases fitting TRBD2. CDR3 DNA: TGCGCCAGCAGCTCCAATCCGGGACTAGCGGGTCAAGAGACCCAGTACTTC. This codes for CASSSNPGLAGQETQYF.